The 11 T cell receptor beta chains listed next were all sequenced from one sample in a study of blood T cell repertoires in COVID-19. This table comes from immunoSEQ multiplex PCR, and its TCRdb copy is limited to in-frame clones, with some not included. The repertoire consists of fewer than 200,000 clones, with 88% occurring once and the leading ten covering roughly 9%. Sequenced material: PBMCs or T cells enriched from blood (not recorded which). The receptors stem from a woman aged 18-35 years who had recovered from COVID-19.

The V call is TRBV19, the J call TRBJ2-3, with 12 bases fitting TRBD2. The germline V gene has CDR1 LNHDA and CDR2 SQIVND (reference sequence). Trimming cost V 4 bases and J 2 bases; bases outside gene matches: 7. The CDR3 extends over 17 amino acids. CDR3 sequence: CASSKGWTSGVTDTQYF. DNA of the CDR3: TGTGCCAGTAGTAAGGGTTGGACTAGCGGGGTCACAGATACGCAGTATTTT.

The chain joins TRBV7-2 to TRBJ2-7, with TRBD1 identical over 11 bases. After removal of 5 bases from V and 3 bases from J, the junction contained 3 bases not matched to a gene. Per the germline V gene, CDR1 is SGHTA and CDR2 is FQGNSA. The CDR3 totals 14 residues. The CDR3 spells CASSRTGGSYEQYF. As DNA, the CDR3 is TGTGCCAGCAGCCGGACAGGGGGCAGCTACGAGCAGTACTTC.

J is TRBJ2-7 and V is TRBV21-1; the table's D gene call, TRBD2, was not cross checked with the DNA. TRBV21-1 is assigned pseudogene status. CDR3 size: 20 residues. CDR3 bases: TGTGCCAGCAGCAACGCCAGGAGGTGGACGGTGGCTCACCTTTTATACGAGCAGTACTTC. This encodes CASSNARRWTVAHLLYEQYF.

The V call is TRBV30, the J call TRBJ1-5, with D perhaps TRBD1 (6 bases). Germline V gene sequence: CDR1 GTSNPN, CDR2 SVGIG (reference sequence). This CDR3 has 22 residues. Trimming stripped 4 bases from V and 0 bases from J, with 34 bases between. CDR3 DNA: TGTGCCTGGACAGGGACCCGCAGGGCCGCAGGGGCCCTACAGTATAGCAATCAGCCCCAGCATTTT. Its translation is CAWTGTRRAAGALQYSNQPQHF.

The CDR3 nucleotides are TGTGCCAGCAGCCAAGAGCCGGGTAATAATTCACCCCTCCACTTT. Its protein product is CASSQEPGNNSPLHF. The chain couples TRBV3-1 (or the pseudogene TRBV3-2) to TRBJ1-6, with D uncertain. The CDR3 extends over 15 amino acids. The germline V gene encodes CDR1 LGHDT and CDR2 YNNKEL (reference sequence). V was pared by 0 bases and J by 5 bases, with 8 bases between.

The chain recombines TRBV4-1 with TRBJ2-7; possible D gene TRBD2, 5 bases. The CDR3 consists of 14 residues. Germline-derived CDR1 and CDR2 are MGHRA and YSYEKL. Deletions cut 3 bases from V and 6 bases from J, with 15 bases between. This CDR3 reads CASSQTDSALEQYF. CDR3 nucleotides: TGCGCCAGCAGCCAGACGGACTCCGCCCTCGAGCAGTACTTC.

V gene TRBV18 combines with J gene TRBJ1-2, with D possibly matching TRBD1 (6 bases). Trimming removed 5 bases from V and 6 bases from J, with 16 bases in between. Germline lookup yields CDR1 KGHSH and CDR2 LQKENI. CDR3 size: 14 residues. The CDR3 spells CASSSSGQTNGYTF. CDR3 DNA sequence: TGTGCCAGCTCATCATCGGGACAAACAAATGGCTACACCTTC. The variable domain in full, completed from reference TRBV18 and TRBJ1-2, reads NAGVMQNPRHLVRRRGQEARLRCSPMKGHSHVYWYRQLPEEGLKFMVYLQKENIIDESGMPKERFSAEFPKEGPSILRIQQVVRGDSAAYFCASSSSGQTNGYTFGSGTRLTVV.

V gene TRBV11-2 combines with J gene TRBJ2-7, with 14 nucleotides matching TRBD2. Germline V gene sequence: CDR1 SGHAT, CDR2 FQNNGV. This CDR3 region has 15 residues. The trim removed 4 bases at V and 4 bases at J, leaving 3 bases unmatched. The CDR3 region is CASSSGTSGSYEQYF. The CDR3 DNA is TGTGCCAGCAGCTCCGGGACTAGCGGGAGTTACGAGCAGTACTTC. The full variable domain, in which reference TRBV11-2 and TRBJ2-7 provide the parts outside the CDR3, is EAGVAQSPRYKIIEKRQSVAFWCNPISGHATLYWYQQILGQGPKLLIQFQNNGVVDDSQLPKDRFSAERLKGVDSTLKIQPAKLEDSAVYLCASSSGTSGSYEQYFGPGTRLTVT.

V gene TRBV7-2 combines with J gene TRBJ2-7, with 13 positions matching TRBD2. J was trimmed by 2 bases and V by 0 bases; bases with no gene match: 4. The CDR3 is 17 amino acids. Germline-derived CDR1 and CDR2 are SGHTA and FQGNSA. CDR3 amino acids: CASSLAWTSGSPYEQYF. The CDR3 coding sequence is TGTGCCAGCAGCTTAGCTTGGACTAGCGGGAGCCCCTACGAGCAGTACTTC.

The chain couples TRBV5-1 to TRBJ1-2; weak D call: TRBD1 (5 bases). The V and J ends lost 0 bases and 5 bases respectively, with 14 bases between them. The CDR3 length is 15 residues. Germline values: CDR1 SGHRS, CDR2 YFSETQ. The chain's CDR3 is CASSLGIDSLYGYTF. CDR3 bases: TGCGCCAGCAGCTTGGGGATCGACAGTTTGTATGGCTACACCTTC.

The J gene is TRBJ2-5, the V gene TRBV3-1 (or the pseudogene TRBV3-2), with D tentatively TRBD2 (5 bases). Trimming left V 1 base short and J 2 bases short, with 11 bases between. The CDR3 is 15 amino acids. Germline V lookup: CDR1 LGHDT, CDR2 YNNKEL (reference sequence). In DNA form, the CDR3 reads TGTGCCAGCAGCCAAGGTGGACTGAGGCAAGAGACCCAGTACTTC. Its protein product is CASSQGGLRQETQYF.